Listed here are 14 T cell receptor beta chains from one sample, sequenced in a study of blood T cell repertoires in COVID-19. Sequenced by immunoSEQ multiplex PCR; TCRdb stores in-frame clones only, minus some. The profile shows about 140,000 clones, approximately 87% of them singletons. Sequences were obtained from peripheral blood. These receptors all come from a woman aged 40 to 55 with acute or convalescent COVID-19.

This sequence joins TRBV27 and TRBJ1-5, with 10 bases identical to TRBD1. V lost 5 bases and J lost 6; bases outside the gene matches: 4. Germline V gene sequence: CDR1 MNHEY, CDR2 SMNVEV (reference sequence). This CDR3 has 14 amino acids. In nucleotides, the CDR3 is TGTGCCAGCAGTCCCGGGACAGGGGCTCAGCCCCAGCATTTT. Amino acids: CASSPGTGAQPQHF.

In regard to this clone: This same CDR3 is encoded by further DNA sequences in the sample. This chain connects TRBV4-1 to TRBJ2-7; possible D gene TRBD2, 5 bases. Germline CDR1 reads MGHRA; CDR2 reads YSYEKL. This CDR3 is 14 amino acids long. V dropped 0 bases and J dropped 5 bases, with 11 bases sitting between them. This chain's CDR3 is CASSQDTLGNEQYF. The CDR3 DNA sequence: TGCGCCAGCAGCCAAGATACCCTCGGGAACGAGCAGTACTTC.

This clone was seen just once. The CDR3 loop reads CASSLDRGMNEQYF. The CDR3 DNA reads TGCGCCAGCAGCTTAGACAGGGGTATGAACGAGCAGTACTTC. The J gene is TRBJ2-7, the V gene TRBV5-1, with 8 bases aligning to TRBD1. This CDR3 is built from 14 residues. Losses at the gene ends were 2 bases for V and 5 bases for J; bases not matched to a gene: 6. Per the germline V gene, CDR1 is SGHRS and CDR2 is YFSETQ.

The chain is built from TRBV3-1 (or the pseudogene TRBV3-2) and TRBJ1-1; 8 positions agree with TRBD1. V lost 6 bases and J lost 1; bases outside the gene matches: 4. The germline gives CDR1 LGHDT, CDR2 YNNKEL (reference sequence). The CDR3 contains 14 residues. CDR3 in amino acids: CASRDTGGNTEAFF. CDR3 DNA sequence: TGTGCCAGCAGAGACACAGGGGGGAACACTGAAGCTTTCTTT.

The chain uses TRBV5-1 and TRBJ1-6, with TRBD1 as a possible D gene (6 bases). The V gene's germline CDR1 is SGHRS and CDR2 YFSETQ. This CDR3 comprises 14 residues. The ends were cut back, 3 bases at V and 10 bases at J, with 14 bases in the middle. This CDR3 reads CASSYGGGPSPLHF. In DNA, the CDR3 is TGCGCCAGCAGCTATGGGGGGGGGCCCTCACCCCTCCACTTT. The full variable domain, rest sourced from reference TRBV5-1 and TRBJ1-6, is KAGVTQTPRYLIKTRGQQVTLSCSPISGHRSVSWYQQTPGQGLQFLFEYFSETQRNKGNFPGRFSGRQFSNSRSEMNVSTLELGDSALYLCASSYGGGPSPLHFGNGTRLTVT.

CDR3 sequence: CASSEVPGNQPQHF. DNA for the CDR3: TGTGCCAGCAGTGAGGTGCCAGGGAATCAGCCCCAGCATTTT. This sequence joins TRBV2 and TRBJ1-5; maybe TRBD1 (5 bases). The germline V and J ends were trimmed by 3 bases and 4 bases, with 10 bases remaining between them. Germline loops: CDR1 SNHLY, CDR2 FYNNEI. This CDR3 is built from 14 residues.

The genes are TRBV5-5 and TRBJ1-1, with a possible D match to TRBD1 (5 bases). The CDR3 has 15 residues. CDR1 is SGHKS, CDR2 YYEKEE, per germline (reference sequence). Trimming left V 5 bases short and J 3 bases short, with 17 bases between. The CDR3 sequence: CASSLYPPGDTEAFF. CDR3 DNA sequence: TGTGCCAGCAGTTTATACCCCCCGGGGGACACTGAAGCTTTCTTT.

V is TRBV2 and J is TRBJ2-3, with a tentative D call TRBD2 (6 bases). Germline CDR1 SNHLY, CDR2 FYNNEI. CDR3 length: 15 amino acids. V was pared by 1 base and J by 2 bases, with 10 bases between. CDR3 coding DNA: TGTGCCAGCAGTGAAGGGGGCGGGAACACAGATACGCAGTATTTT. This sequence encodes CASSEGGGNTDTQYF.

The chain has TRBV28 and TRBJ1-1; 10 positions agree with TRBD1. CDR1 is MDHEN, CDR2 SYDVKM, per germline. The CDR3 extends over 15 amino acids. The J segment lost 5 bases and the V segment lost 5 bases, leaving 8 bases of the junction unmatched. CDR3 nucleotides: TGTGCCAGCAGTGTATCAGACAGGGGGCGGACTGAAGCTTTCTTT. It specifies CASSVSDRGRTEAFF.

The CDR3 DNA is TGTGCCTGGATGGGGGGAAATGAAAAACTGTTTTTT. Translating it yields CAWMGGNEKLFF. The rearrangement uses TRBV30 and TRBJ1-4; the D gene is possibly TRBD1 (5 bases). CDR3 length: 12 residues. The V gene's germline CDR1 is GTSNPN and CDR2 SVGIG (reference sequence). The V and J ends lost 4 bases and 5 bases respectively, with 8 bases between them. The full variable domain, with the rest looked up from reference TRBV30 and TRBJ1-4, is SQTIHQWPATLVQPVGSPLSLECTVEGTSNPNLYWYRQAAGRGLQLLFYSVGIGQISSEVPQNLSASRPQDRQFILSSKKLLLSDSGFYLCAWMGGNEKLFFGSGTQLSVL.

The chain employs TRBV3-1 (or the pseudogene TRBV3-2) and TRBJ1-1; 10 nucleotides line up with TRBD1. The CDR3 is made up of 15 amino acids. V trimming: 1 base; J trimming: 5 bases; junction bases outside the gene matches: 4. Per germline, CDR1 LGHDT and CDR2 YNNKEL (reference sequence). The CDR3 nucleotides are TGTGCCAGCAGCCAAGGGACAGGGGGAGGGACTGAAGCTTTCTTT. Residues: CASSQGTGGGTEAFF.

V gene TRBV5-4 combines with J gene TRBJ1-2; D is perhaps TRBD1 (5 bases). V lost 0 bases and J lost 7, with 13 bases in between. This CDR3 contains 14 residues. Germline loops: CDR1 SGHNT, CDR2 YYREEE (reference sequence). The DNA for the CDR3 is TGTGCCAGCAGCTTGGAGGGGCCAGGGTTTGGCTACACCTTC. Translation: CASSLEGPGFGYTF.

J is TRBJ2-5 and V is TRBV10-3; 8 bases fit TRBD1. This CDR3 region has 15 residues. After removal of 4 bases from V and 5 bases from J, the junction contained 9 bases not matched to a gene. From germline, CDR1 is ENHRY and CDR2 SYGVKD. CDR3 region: CAISGEQGESETQYF. CDR3 DNA sequence: TGTGCCATCAGTGGCGAACAGGGGGAGTCGGAGACCCAGTACTTC.

The chain carries TRBV6-2 or TRBV6-3 and TRBJ1-4; TRBD1 matches 9 bases. The V gene end was trimmed by 5 bases and the J gene end by 8 bases; junction bases not matched to a gene: 9. The CDR3 is 15 amino acids. Germline loops: CDR1 MNHEY, CDR2 SVGEGT. In nucleotides, the CDR3 is TGTGCCAGCAGTCTTACAGGGGGCGTAGGGGAAAAACTGTTTTTT. It specifies CASSLTGGVGEKLFF.